A single sample gave rise to the 29 T cell receptor beta chains below, sequenced in a study of CD8+CD57+ T cells in acquired aplastic anemia. TCR beta VDJ and CDR3 were profiled, and genomic DNA was the template. One entry per CDR3 protein results from TCRdb running MiXCR on the reads. The repertoire holds around 150,000 distinct CDR3 sequences, with roughly 48% as singletons. The sequenced sample was sorted CD4+, CD8+, or CD8+CD57+ T cells (not recorded which) from PBMCs. The source of these receptors is a human donor in good health.

The J gene is TRBJ2-1, the V gene TRBV2, with 7 nucleotides matching TRBD2. The trim removed 8 bases at V and 15 bases at J, leaving 7 bases unmatched. The CDR3 has 10 amino acids. Germline V lookup: CDR1 SNHLY, CDR2 FYNNEI. The CDR3 sequence is CASGGRETFF. The CDR3 coding sequence is TGTGCCAGCGGCGGGCGGGAGACGTTCTTC.

This chain uses TRBV2 with TRBJ2-7; D may correspond to TRBD1 or TRBD2 (6 bases each). Germline loops: CDR1 SNHLY, CDR2 FYNNEI. V lost 0 bases to trimming and J lost 6 bases, with 12 bases between them. The CDR3 covers 14 residues. CDR3 bases: TGTGCCAGCAGTGAAGCGGCACAGGGAGGCGAGCAGTACTTC. Translation gives CASSEAAQGGEQYF. The entire variable domain, with the rest obtained from reference TRBV2 and TRBJ2-7, is as follows: EPEVTQTPSHQVTQMGQEVILRCVPISNHLYFYWYRQILGQKVEFLVSFYNNEISEKSEIFDDQFSVERPDGSNFTLKIRSTKLEDSAMYFCASSEAAQGGEQYFGPGTRLTVT.

This clonotype was recorded only once. This may stem from a read error, because a much larger clone lies one nucleotide away. The V gene is TRBV13, the J gene TRBJ1-1, with a tentative D call TRBD1 (5 bases). The CDR3 sequence is 12 residues long. Germline lookup yields CDR1 PRHDT and CDR2 FYEKMQ (reference sequence). CDR3 in DNA: TGTGCCAGCAGCCAGGTGGGGACTGGAGCTTTCTTT. This encodes CASSQVGTGAFF. Based on the CDR3 plus reference TRBV13 and TRBJ1-1, the full variable domain is AAGVIQSPRHLIKEKRETATLKCYPIPRHDTVYWYQQGPGQDPQFLISFYEKMQSDKGSIPDRFSAQQFSDYHSELNMSSLELGDSALYFCASSQVGTGAFFGQGTRLTVV.

This clonotype has a single count. The J gene is TRBJ2-3, the V gene TRBV5-5; maybe TRBD2 (6 bases). Germline CDR1 reads SGHKS; CDR2 reads YYEKEE (reference sequence). The V gene lost 2 bases and the J gene lost 4 bases, with 11 bases spanning the gap. This CDR3 has 14 amino acids. CDR3 region: CASSLGGMADTQYF. CDR3 nucleotide sequence: TGTGCCAGCAGCTTAGGCGGGATGGCAGATACGCAGTATTTT.

This clonotype turned up a few times. The chain recombines TRBV4-1 with TRBJ2-7; the match to TRBD1 covers 7 bases. CDR3 size: 13 residues. Germline V gives CDR1 MGHRA, CDR2 YSYEKL. V shed 2 bases, J shed 10 bases, and the junction held 8 bases outside the gene matches. As DNA, the CDR3 is TGCGCCAGCAGCCAATTACCCAGGGGGTCCCAGTACTTC. This gives the protein CASSQLPRGSQYF.

Comment on this clonotype: One junction end does not reproduce the germline sequence, and a read error may be involved. The chain employs TRBV20-1 and TRBJ1-1; no reliable D call. The germline gives CDR1 DFQATT, CDR2 SNEGSKA (reference sequence). The CDR3 consists of 14 residues. The CDR3 here is CSARDATKNTEAFF. CDR3 in DNA: TGCAGTGCTAGAGATGCGACAAAGAACACTGAGGCTTTCTTT.

This clonotype occurred many times. J is TRBJ2-5 and V is TRBV5-1; D perhaps matches TRBD1 (6 bases). V was clipped by 5 bases and J by 4 bases, with 15 bases between them. From germline, CDR1 is SGHRS and CDR2 YFSETQ. CDR3 length: 14 residues. The CDR3 coding sequence is TGCGCCAGCAGTTCAAGTCAGGGGCCAGAGACCCAGTACTTC. It is translated as CASSSSQGPETQYF. Combining the CDR3 with reference TRBV5-1 and TRBJ2-5 gives the whole variable domain KAGVTQTPRYLIKTRGQQVTLSCSPISGHRSVSWYQQTPGQGLQFLFEYFSETQRNKGNFPGRFSGRQFSNSRSEMNVSTLELGDSALYLCASSSSQGPETQYFGPGTRLLVL.

The V gene is TRBV3-1, the J gene TRBJ1-5; 8 bases agree with TRBD1. V shed 5 bases, J shed 6 bases, and the junction held 12 bases outside the gene matches. The CDR3 is 16 residues long. CDR1 and CDR2 from the germline V gene are LGHDT and YNNKEL (reference sequence). This CDR3 is CASSKGVQGASQPQHF. CDR3 bases: TGTGCCAGCAGCAAAGGGGTCCAGGGGGCGAGTCAGCCCCAGCATTTT.

In its sample, this clonotype was seen many times. The rearrangement joins TRBV7-3 to TRBJ1-2; D gene ambiguous. V was shortened by 5 bases and J by 5 bases, with 15 bases between the two germline ends. CDR1 and CDR2 from the germline V gene are SGHTA and FQGTGA. This CDR3 contains 14 residues. CDR3 residues: CASSPPHAMYGYTF. CDR3 in DNA: TGTGCCAGCAGCCCCCCCCACGCGATGTATGGCTACACCTTC.

This rearrangement joins TRBV7-4 to TRBJ2-1; unclear D gene. Trimming removed 6 bases from V and 6 bases from J, with 6 bases in between. Per the germline V gene, CDR1 is SGHVT and CDR2 is SQSDAQ. CDR3 length: 11 amino acids. CDR3 residues: CASSIFNEQFF. Written as DNA, the CDR3 is TGTGCCAGCAGTATCTTCAATGAGCAGTTCTTC. The full variable domain, in which reference TRBV7-4 and TRBJ2-1 provide the parts outside the CDR3, is GAGVSQSPRYKVAKRGRDVALRCDSISGHVTLYWYRQTLGQGSEVLTYSQSDAQRDKSGRPSGRFSAERPERSVSTLKIQRTEQGDSAVYLCASSIFNEQFFGPGTRLTVL.

This clonotype was counted ten times or more. V is TRBV2 and J is TRBJ1-6; perhaps TRBD1 as D (5 bases). The germline V gene encodes CDR1 SNHLY and CDR2 FYNNEI. The CDR3 has 15 residues. Trimming took off 2 bases at V and 6 bases at J, with 11 bases between the two ends. The CDR3 DNA follows: TGTGCCAGCAGTGAATGGCAGGGAGGTAATTCACCCCTCCACTTT. The encoded protein is CASSEWQGGNSPLHF. Based on the CDR3 plus reference TRBV2 and TRBJ1-6, the full variable domain is EPEVTQTPSHQVTQMGQEVILRCVPISNHLYFYWYRQILGQKVEFLVSFYNNEISEKSEIFDDQFSVERPDGSNFTLKIRSTKLEDSAMYFCASSEWQGGNSPLHFGNGTRLTVT.

The sample holds many counts of this clonotype. The genes are TRBV19 and TRBJ2-3, with 7 bases aligning to TRBD2. Trimming removed 7 bases from V and 7 bases from J; junction bases left unmatched: 17. The CDR3 contains 16 residues. The germline V gene encodes CDR1 LNHDA and CDR2 SQIVND (reference sequence). Written as DNA, the CDR3 is TGTGCCAGTACAGGACTACTCGCGGGAGATGCGTATACGCAGTATTTT. Protein sequence: CASTGLLAGDAYTQYF.

This clonotype was seen many times. The J gene is TRBJ2-1, the V gene TRBV19; TRBD2 aligns across 11 bases. This CDR3 is built from 16 residues. Per germline, CDR1 LNHDA and CDR2 SQIVND (reference sequence). The junction had 3 bases not matched to a gene; V was cut back by 5 bases and J by 0 bases. The CDR3 DNA reads TGTGCCAGTAGTTCCGGGACTAGCGGCTCCTACAATGAGCAGTTCTTC. This codes for CASSSGTSGSYNEQFF.

This clonotype was detected only a few times. V usage is TRBV20-1 and J usage is TRBJ2-7; 13 positions agree with TRBD2. The germline V gene has CDR1 DFQATT and CDR2 SNEGSKA (reference sequence). V lost 0 bases to trimming and J lost 3 bases; unmatched junction nucleotides: 5. This CDR3 is 16 amino acids long. The CDR3 DNA reads TGCAGTGCTAGAGAAGGACTAGCGGGGGATATCTACGAGCAGTACTTC. Its protein is CSAREGLAGDIYEQYF.

This clonotype was recorded at least ten times. V is TRBV7-2 and J is TRBJ1-2; no clear D. Trimming removed 2 bases from V and 7 bases from J, with 5 bases in between. The CDR3 runs to 11 residues. Germline V CDR1 and CDR2: SGHTA, FQGNSA. The CDR3 region is CASSLYSGYTF. The CDR3 coding sequence is TGTGCCAGCAGCTTATATAGTGGCTACACCTTC.

The rearrangement joins TRBV7-9 to TRBJ1-2; D is unclear. The CDR3 runs to 11 residues. The germline V gene has CDR1 SEHNR and CDR2 FQNEAQ (reference sequence). The V end was cut by 2 bases, the J end by 7 bases, with 5 bases between. The CDR3 region has the DNA TGTGCCAGCAGCTTACAGTCTGGCTACACCTTC. This encodes CASSLQSGYTF.

J is TRBJ2-3 and V is TRBV5-6, with D possibly TRBD2 on 6 matching bases. CDR3 length equals 16 residues. V was shortened by 2 bases and J by 2 bases, with 15 bases between the two germline ends. Germline lookup yields CDR1 SGHDT and CDR2 YYEEEE. CDR3 nucleotides: TGTGCCAGCAGCTTTACGGGGGTCCACCCCACAGATACGCAGTATTTT. Protein: CASSFTGVHPTDTQYF.

As to this clonotype: Its ends do not fully match the called genes, so a read error is possible. The chain recombines TRBV3-1 with TRBJ2-1; D unclear. The germline V gene has CDR1 LGHDT and CDR2 YNNKEL (reference sequence). The CDR3 sequence is 13 residues long. This CDR3 is CAGSPNGLVGQFF. CDR3 in DNA: TGTGCCGGCAGCCCAAACGGGCTAGTCGGGCAGTTCTTC.

The rearrangement uses TRBV25-1 and TRBJ1-1; no firm D call. V dropped 8 bases and J dropped 7 bases, with 23 bases sitting between them. Germline V gives CDR1 MGHDK, CDR2 SYGVNS. CDR3 length: 15 amino acids. For the CDR3, the DNA is TGTGCCAGCTCGACCGAGTCGATAGGTGGCGGTGAAGCTTTCTTT. Its translation: CASSTESIGGGEAFF. The full variable domain, rest sourced from reference TRBV25-1 and TRBJ1-1, is EADIYQTPRYLVIGTGKKITLECSQTMGHDKMYWYQQDPGMELHLIHYSYGVNSTEKGDLSSESTVSRIRTEHFPLTLESARPSHTSQYLCASSTESIGGGEAFFGQGTRLTVV.

CDR3 protein: CASSNDYDNEQFF. The DNA of the CDR3 is TGTGCCAGTAGTAACGATTATGACAATGAGCAGTTCTTC. V is TRBV19 and J is TRBJ2-1, with D hard to call. This CDR3 is 13 amino acids long. The germline gives CDR1 LNHDA, CDR2 SQIVND (reference sequence). The V gene lost 4 bases and the J gene lost 5 bases, with 9 bases spanning the gap.

The J gene is TRBJ2-2, the V gene TRBV19, with D hard to call. The germline V gene encodes CDR1 LNHDA and CDR2 SQIVND (reference sequence). The CDR3 contains 15 residues. Trimming took 7 bases from V and 3 from J, leaving 15 bases between them. CDR3 in amino acids: CASTRQATYTGELFF. The CDR3 DNA follows: TGTGCCAGTACTCGCCAAGCCACCTACACCGGGGAGCTGTTTTTT.

This clonotype was counted only a few times. The chain carries TRBV28 and TRBJ1-2, with 7 bases identical to TRBD1. Germline V gives CDR1 MDHEN, CDR2 SYDVKM. The CDR3 is made up of 14 amino acids. Trimming took 4 bases from V and 4 from J; bases not matched to a gene: 6. The CDR3 DNA reads as TGTGCCAGCAGTTCTACTGGGACAGTCTATGGCTACACCTTC. Protein: CASSSTGTVYGYTF.

This clonotype occurred once. The rearrangement joins TRBV19 to TRBJ2-2; D is ambiguous. V was clipped by 2 bases and J by 6 bases, with 7 bases between them. From germline, CDR1 is LNHDA and CDR2 SQIVND (reference sequence). This CDR3 is 13 amino acids long. The CDR3 sequence is CASSIWGPGELFF. CDR3 sequence (DNA): TGTGCCAGTAGTATATGGGGTCCCGGGGAGCTGTTTTTT.

This clonotype was picked up many times. The rearrangement links TRBV5-1 to TRBJ2-1; 7 nucleotides match TRBD2. The CDR3 length is 15 residues. Germline V gene lookup returns CDR1 SGHRS and CDR2 YFSETQ. Trimming cost V 3 bases and J 8 bases; bases outside gene matches: 11. In DNA, the CDR3 is TGCGCCAGCAGCTCCACGGGGGGAGGTGGCGATGAGCAGTTCTTC. It encodes CASSSTGGGGDEQFF.

The rearrangement links TRBV12-3 or TRBV12-4 to TRBJ2-7; 8 bases align to TRBD2. The CDR3 is 14 residues long. The junction had 7 bases not matched to a gene; V was cut back by 3 bases and J by 6 bases. This chain's CDR3 is CASSLRLAGSEQYF. CDR3 nucleotides: TGTGCCAGCAGTTTGCGGCTAGCGGGTAGCGAGCAGTACTTC.

This clonotype was detected ten times or more. V is TRBV7-3 and J is TRBJ2-1, with a tentative D call TRBD1 (5 bases). The V end was cut by 5 bases, the J end by 4 bases, with 9 bases between. This CDR3 contains 13 residues. CDR1 and CDR2 (germline): SGHTA, FQGTGA. The CDR3 DNA reads as TGTGCCAGCAGCAGGACAAAATACAATGAGCAGTTCTTC. This sequence encodes CASSRTKYNEQFF.

Here the CDR3 reads CAISESGQGLETQYF. In nucleotides, the CDR3 is TGTGCCATCAGTGAGTCGGGGCAGGGGTTGGAGACCCAGTACTTC. J is TRBJ2-5 and V is TRBV10-3; maybe TRBD1 (6 bases). With 0 bases removed from V and 5 bases from J, the gap between germline ends came to 13 bases. The length of the CDR3 is 15 residues. Germline values: CDR1 ENHRY, CDR2 SYGVKD.

The CDR3 region has the DNA TGTGCCAACGGGAATTACAATCAGCCCCAGCATTTT. Amino acid sequence: CANGNYNQPQHF. This chain uses TRBV30 with TRBJ1-5; no firm D call. This CDR3 has 12 residues. The V gene lost 8 bases and the J gene lost 3 bases, with 11 bases spanning the gap. Germline V CDR1 and CDR2: GTSNPN, SVGIG (reference sequence).

This clonotype was recorded a few times. This clone may be a read error of a much larger clone one base away. This chain connects TRBV20-1 to TRBJ1-1; tentatively, D is TRBD1 (6 bases). CDR1 and CDR2 (germline): DFQATT, SNEGSKA (reference sequence). The CDR3 covers 15 residues. CDR3 protein: CSARLQGTVNAEAFF. Written as DNA, the CDR3 is TGCAGTGCTAGACTCCAGGGGACTGTGAACGCTGAAGCTTTCTTT.